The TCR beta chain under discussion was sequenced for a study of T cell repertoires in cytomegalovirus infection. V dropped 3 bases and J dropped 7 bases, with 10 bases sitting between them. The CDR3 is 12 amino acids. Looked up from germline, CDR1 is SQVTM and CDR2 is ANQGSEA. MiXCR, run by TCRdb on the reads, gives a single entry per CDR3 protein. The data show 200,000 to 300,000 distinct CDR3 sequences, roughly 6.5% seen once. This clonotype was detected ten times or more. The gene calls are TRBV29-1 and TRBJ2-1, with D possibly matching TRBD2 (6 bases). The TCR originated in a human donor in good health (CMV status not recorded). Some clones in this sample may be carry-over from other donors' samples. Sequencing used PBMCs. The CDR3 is CSVDGGLNEQFF. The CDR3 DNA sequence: TGCAGCGTTGACGGGGGATTGAATGAGCAGTTCTTC.